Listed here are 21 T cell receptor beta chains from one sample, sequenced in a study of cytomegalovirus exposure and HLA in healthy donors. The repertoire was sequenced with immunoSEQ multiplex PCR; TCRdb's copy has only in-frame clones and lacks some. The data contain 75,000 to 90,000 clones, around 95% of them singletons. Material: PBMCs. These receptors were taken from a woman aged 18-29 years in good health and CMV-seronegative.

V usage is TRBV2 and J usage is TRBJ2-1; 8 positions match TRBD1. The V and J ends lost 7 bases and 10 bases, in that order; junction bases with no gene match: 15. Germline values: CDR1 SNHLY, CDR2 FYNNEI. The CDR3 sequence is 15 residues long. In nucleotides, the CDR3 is TGTGCCAGCAAGAGACAGGGGCTTGAAGGAGGCGAGCAGTTCTTC. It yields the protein CASKRQGLEGGEQFF.

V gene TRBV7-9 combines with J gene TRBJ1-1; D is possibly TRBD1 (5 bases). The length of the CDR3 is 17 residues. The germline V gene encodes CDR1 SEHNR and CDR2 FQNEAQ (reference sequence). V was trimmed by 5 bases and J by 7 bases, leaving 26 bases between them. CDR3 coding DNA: TGTGCCAGCAGCCGCGGGGCAGGGTCAGGATGGGGAGGTGAAGCTTTCTTT. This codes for CASSRGAGSGWGGEAFF. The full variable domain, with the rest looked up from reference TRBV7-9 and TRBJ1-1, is DTGVSQNPRHKITKRGQNVTFRCDPISEHNRLYWYRQTLGQGPEFLTYFQNEAQLEKSRLLSDRFSAERPKGSFSTLEIQRTEQGDSAMYLCASSRGAGSGWGGEAFFGQGTRLTVV.

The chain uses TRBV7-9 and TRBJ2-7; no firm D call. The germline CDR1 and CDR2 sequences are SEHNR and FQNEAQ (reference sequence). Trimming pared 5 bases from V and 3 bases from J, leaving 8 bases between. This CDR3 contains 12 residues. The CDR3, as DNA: TGTGCCAGCAGCCAACTCGGCTACGAGCAGTACTTC. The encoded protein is CASSQLGYEQYF.

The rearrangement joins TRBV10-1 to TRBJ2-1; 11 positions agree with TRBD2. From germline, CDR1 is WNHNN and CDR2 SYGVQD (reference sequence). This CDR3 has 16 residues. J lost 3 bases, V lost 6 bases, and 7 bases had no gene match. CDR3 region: CASRDGTSGDYNEQFF. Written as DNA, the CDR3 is TGCGCCAGCAGAGATGGGACTAGCGGAGACTACAATGAGCAGTTCTTC.

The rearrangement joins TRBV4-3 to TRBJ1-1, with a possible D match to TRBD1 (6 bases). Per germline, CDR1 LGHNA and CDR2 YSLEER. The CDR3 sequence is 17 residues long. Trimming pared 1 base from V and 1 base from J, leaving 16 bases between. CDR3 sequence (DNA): TGCGCCAGCAGCCAAGGGGGCTACGGGGGGCGGAACACTGAAGCTTTCTTT. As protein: CASSQGGYGGRNTEAFF.

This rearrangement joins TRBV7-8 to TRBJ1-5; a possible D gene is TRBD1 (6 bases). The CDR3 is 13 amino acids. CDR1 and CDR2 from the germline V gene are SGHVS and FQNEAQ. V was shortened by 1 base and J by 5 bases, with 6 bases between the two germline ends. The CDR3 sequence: CASSLGQDQPQHF. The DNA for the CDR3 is TGTGCCAGCAGCTTAGGACAGGATCAGCCCCAGCATTTT.

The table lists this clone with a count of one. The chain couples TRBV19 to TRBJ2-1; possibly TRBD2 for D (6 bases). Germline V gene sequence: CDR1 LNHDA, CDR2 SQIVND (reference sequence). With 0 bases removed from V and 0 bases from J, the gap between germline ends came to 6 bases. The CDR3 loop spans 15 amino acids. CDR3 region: CASSIDSGSYNEQFF. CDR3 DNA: TGTGCCAGTAGTATAGATAGCGGCTCCTACAATGAGCAGTTCTTC.

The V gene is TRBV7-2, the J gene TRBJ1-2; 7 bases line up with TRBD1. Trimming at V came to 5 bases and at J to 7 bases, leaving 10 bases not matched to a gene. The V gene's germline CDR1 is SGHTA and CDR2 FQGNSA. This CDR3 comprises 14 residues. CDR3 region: CASSTGTVTLGYTF. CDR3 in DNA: TGTGCCAGCAGCACGGGGACAGTAACCCTTGGCTACACCTTC.

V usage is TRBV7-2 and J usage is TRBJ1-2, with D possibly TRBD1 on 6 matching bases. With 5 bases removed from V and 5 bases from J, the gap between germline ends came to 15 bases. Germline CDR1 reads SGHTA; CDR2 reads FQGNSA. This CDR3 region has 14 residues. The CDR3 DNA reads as TGTGCCAGCAGCCCCAGGGCAGGGGAATATGGCTACACCTTC. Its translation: CASSPRAGEYGYTF.

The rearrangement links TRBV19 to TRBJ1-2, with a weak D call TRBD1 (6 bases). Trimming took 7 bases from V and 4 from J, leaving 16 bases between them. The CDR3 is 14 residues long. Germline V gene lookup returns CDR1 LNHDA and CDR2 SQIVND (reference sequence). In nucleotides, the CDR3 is TGTGCCAGTATGGAACGGGGGGCCCTCTATGGCTACACCTTC. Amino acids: CASMERGALYGYTF.

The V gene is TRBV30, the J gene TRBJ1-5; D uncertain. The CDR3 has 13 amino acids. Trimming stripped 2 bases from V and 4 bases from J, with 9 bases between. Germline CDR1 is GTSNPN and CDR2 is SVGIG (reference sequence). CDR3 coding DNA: TGTGCCTGGAGTCCCGGGTCAAATCAGCCCCAGCATTTT. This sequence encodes CAWSPGSNQPQHF.

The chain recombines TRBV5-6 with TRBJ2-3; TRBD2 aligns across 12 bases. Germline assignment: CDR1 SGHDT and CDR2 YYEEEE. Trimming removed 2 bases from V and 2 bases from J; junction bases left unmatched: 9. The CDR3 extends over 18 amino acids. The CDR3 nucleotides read TGTGCCAGCAGCTTCCGTATTCTAGCGGGGGGGTCCACAGATACGCAGTATTTT. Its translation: CASSFRILAGGSTDTQYF. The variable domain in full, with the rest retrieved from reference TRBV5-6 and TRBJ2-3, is DAGVTQSPTHLIKTRGQQVTLRCSPKSGHDTVSWYQQALGQGPQFIFQYYEEEERQRGNFPDRFSGHQFPNYSSELNVNALLLGDSALYLCASSFRILAGGSTDTQYFGPGTRLTVL.

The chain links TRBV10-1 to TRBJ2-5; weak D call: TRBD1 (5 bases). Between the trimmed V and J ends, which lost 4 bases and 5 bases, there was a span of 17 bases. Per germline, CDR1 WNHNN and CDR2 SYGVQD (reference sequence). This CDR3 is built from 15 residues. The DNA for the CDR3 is TGCGCCAGCAGTGCGATTTGGGGCCCGGCGGAGACCCAGTACTTC. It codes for CASSAIWGPAETQYF.

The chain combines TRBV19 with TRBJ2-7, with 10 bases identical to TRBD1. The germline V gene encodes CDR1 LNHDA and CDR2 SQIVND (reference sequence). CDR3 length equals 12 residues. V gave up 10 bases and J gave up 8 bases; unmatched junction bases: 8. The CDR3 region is CATGTGDLKQYF. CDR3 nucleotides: TGTGCCACTGGGACAGGGGATTTGAAGCAGTACTTC.

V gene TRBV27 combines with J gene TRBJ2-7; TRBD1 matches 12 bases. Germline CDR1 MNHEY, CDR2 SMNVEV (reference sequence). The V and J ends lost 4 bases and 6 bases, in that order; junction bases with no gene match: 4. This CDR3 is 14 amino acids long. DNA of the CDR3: TGTGCCAGCAGTTGGGGACAGGGGGCAGGCGAGCAGTACTTC. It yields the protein CASSWGQGAGEQYF.

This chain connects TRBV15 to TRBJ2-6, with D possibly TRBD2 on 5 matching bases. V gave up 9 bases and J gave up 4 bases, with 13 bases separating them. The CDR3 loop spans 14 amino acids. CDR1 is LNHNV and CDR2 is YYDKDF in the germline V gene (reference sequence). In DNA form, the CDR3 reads TGTGCCACAAGAGAGGGATCCGGGGCCAACGTCCTGACTTTC. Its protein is CATREGSGANVLTF.

CDR3 sequence: CASSPGTSPGELFF. The CDR3 DNA sequence: TGTGCCAGCAGTCCCGGGACTTCCCCCGGGGAGCTGTTTTTT. The J gene is TRBJ2-2, the V gene TRBV6-5; possible D gene TRBD2, 6 bases. The V and J ends lost 5 bases and 6 bases respectively, with 13 bases between them. Germline CDR1 MNHEY, CDR2 SVGAGI. The CDR3 extends over 14 amino acids.

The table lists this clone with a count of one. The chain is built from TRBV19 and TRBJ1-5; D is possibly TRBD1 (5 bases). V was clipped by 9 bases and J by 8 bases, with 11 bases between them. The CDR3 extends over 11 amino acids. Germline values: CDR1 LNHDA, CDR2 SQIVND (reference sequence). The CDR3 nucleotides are TGTGCCAGCGGAGGGGCAGAGCCCCAGCATTTT. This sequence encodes CASGGAEPQHF.

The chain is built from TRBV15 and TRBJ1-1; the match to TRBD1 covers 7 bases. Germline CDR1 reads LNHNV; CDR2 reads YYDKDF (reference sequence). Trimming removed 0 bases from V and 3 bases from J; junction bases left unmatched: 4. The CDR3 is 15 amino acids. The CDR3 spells CATSRDRGADTEAFF. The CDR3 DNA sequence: TGTGCCACCAGCAGAGACAGGGGGGCGGACACTGAAGCTTTCTTT. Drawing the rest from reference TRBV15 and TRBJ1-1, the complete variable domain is DAMVIQNPRYQVTQFGKPVTLSCSQTLNHNVMYWYQQKSSQAPKLLFHYYDKDFNNEADTPDNFQSRRPNTSFCFLDIRSPGLGDTAMYLCATSRDRGADTEAFFGQGTRLTVV.

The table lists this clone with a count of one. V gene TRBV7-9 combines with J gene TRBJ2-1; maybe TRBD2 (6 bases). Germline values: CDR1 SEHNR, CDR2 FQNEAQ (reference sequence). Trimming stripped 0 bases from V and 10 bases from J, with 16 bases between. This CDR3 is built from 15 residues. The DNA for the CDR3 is TGTGCCAGCAGCTTAGCGCGGGGCCCCGTGGGGGAGCAGTTCTTC. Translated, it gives CASSLARGPVGEQFF. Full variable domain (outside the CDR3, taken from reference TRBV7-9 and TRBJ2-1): DTGVSQNPRHKITKRGQNVTFRCDPISEHNRLYWYRQTLGQGPEFLTYFQNEAQLEKSRLLSDRFSAERPKGSFSTLEIQRTEQGDSAMYLCASSLARGPVGEQFFGPGTRLTVL.

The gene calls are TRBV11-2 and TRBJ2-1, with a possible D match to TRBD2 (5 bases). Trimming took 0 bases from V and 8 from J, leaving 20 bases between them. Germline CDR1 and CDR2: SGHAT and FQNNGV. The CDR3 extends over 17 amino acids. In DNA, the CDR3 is TGTGCCAGCAGCTTAGATGGATTGCTAGCCAGGCTTGATGAGCAGTTCTTC. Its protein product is CASSLDGLLARLDEQFF. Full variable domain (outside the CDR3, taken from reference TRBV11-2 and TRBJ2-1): EAGVAQSPRYKIIEKRQSVAFWCNPISGHATLYWYQQILGQGPKLLIQFQNNGVVDDSQLPKDRFSAERLKGVDSTLKIQPAKLEDSAVYLCASSLDGLLARLDEQFFGPGTRLTVL.